This T cell receptor beta chain was observed in a study of blood T cell repertoires in COVID-19. Trimming stripped 3 bases from V and 2 bases from J, with 7 bases between. Germline V gene lookup returns CDR1 SGHTA and CDR2 FQGNSA. The CDR3 extends over 13 amino acids. Sequencing was performed with immunoSEQ multiplex PCR; in TCRdb, only in-frame clones are kept and a portion is missing. The sample has 200,000 or so clones, around four fifths seen once. This clonotype originated in a man in his 60s with COVID-19, enrolled during active disease. The sequenced material came from peripheral blood. This chain links TRBV7-2 with TRBJ1-1; D is ambiguous. Written as DNA, the CDR3 is TGTGCCAGCAGCTTTGGGCCCAACACTGAAGCTTTCTTT. Protein product: CASSFGPNTEAFF.